One sample yielded the 8 T cell receptor beta chains listed below, sequenced in a study of blood T cell repertoires in COVID-19. Only in-frame clones appear in the TCRdb table, and some are missing; sequencing was by immunoSEQ multiplex PCR. The sample has roughly 260,000 clones, over 80% seen once; the top ten hold 1.2%. Sample: PBMCs or T cells enriched from blood (not recorded which). Receptor source: a human donor in a cohort exposed to, infected with or recovered from COVID-19 (not recorded which). The donor label of this sample is uncertain.

DNA of the CDR3: TGCGCCAGCAGCTTGGAGGGGGGGACCCTCGACGAGCAGTACTTC. This encodes CASSLEGGTLDEQYF. V and J are TRBV5-1 and TRBJ2-7; D perhaps matches TRBD2 (7 bases). Per the germline V gene, CDR1 is SGHRS and CDR2 is YFSETQ. Deletions cut 0 bases from V and 5 bases from J, with 15 bases between. CDR3 length equals 15 residues.

J is TRBJ2-3 and V is TRBV12-3 or TRBV12-4, with TRBD2 as a possible D gene (6 bases). This CDR3 has 12 residues. V lost 4 bases and J 4 bases, leaving 6 bases between the germline ends. CDR3 protein: CASSSGADTQYF. The DNA of the CDR3 is TGTGCCAGCAGTTCGGGGGCAGATACGCAGTATTTT.

The J gene is TRBJ2-5, the V gene TRBV6-5; D may be TRBD1 (5 bases). V lost 3 bases and J 5 bases, leaving 13 bases between the germline ends. CDR1 and CDR2 from the germline V gene are MNHEY and SVGAGI. This CDR3 spans 14 amino acids. CDR3 nucleotide sequence: TGTGCCAGCAGTTATTCCGACAGTGGGGAGACCCAGTACTTC. Translation gives CASSYSDSGETQYF.

The chain links TRBV29-1 to TRBJ1-1; D gene unclear. Germline V gene lookup returns CDR1 SQVTM and CDR2 ANQGSEA. Between the trimmed V and J ends, which lost 1 base and 4 bases, there was a span of 10 bases. This CDR3 spans 13 amino acids. This chain's CDR3 is CSVEGAKSTEAFF. The DNA for the CDR3 is TGCAGCGTTGAAGGGGCTAAAAGCACTGAAGCTTTCTTT.

The chain uses TRBV7-6 and TRBJ2-3; 7 bases are shared with TRBD1. CDR1 and CDR2 (germline): SGHVS, FNYEAQ. The J segment lost 2 bases and the V segment lost 4 bases, leaving 15 bases of the junction unmatched. The CDR3 spans 18 residues. Written as DNA, the CDR3 is TGTGCCAGCAGCTCAAGGGCTCCGGGACAGACAAACACAGATACGCAGTATTTT. This gives the protein CASSSRAPGQTNTDTQYF.

The rearrangement joins TRBV21-1 to TRBJ1-5; the table's D call TRBD1 went unverified against the DNA. TRBV21-1 is deemed a pseudogene. The length of the CDR3 is 19 residues. Here the CDR3 reads CASNPYHQGARGSNQPQHF. The CDR3 DNA follows: TGTGCCAGCAACCCCTATCATCAGGGGGCAAGGGGCAGCAATCAGCCCCAGCATTTT.

The chain employs TRBV4-1 and TRBJ1-6; D is unresolved. V lost 1 base and J lost 7, with 11 bases in between. Germline CDR1 and CDR2: MGHRA and YSYEKL. The CDR3 sequence is 15 residues long. CDR3 sequence (DNA): TGCGCCAGCAGCCAAGGTCTGGGCAGGAATTCACCCCTCCACTTT. It yields the protein CASSQGLGRNSPLHF.

This chain links TRBV7-9 with TRBJ1-6; a weak D match, TRBD1 (5 bases). This CDR3 contains 18 residues. Germline CDR1 is SEHNR and CDR2 is FQNEAQ (reference sequence). V lost 3 bases and J lost 0, with 15 bases in between. The CDR3 coding sequence is TGTGCCAGCAGCTTCCCGACGACAGAGAGCTCCTATAATTCACCCCTCCACTTT. This sequence encodes CASSFPTTESSYNSPLHF.